Included here is one T cell receptor (beta chain) sequence, with context. The sample belongs to a study of HIV-infected patients and healthy controls. Between the trimmed V and J ends, which lost 1 base and 3 bases, there was a span of 3 bases. Germline lookup yields CDR1 LNHDA and CDR2 SQIVND (reference sequence). The CDR3 has 12 amino acids. cDNA was made from 500 ng RNA using alpha and beta constant primers. Each of the alpha and beta chains got its own library through chain-specific third strand synthesis with indices. TCRdb analysed the 5' RACE reads with MiXCR anew, one entry per CDR3 protein. The sample holds roughly 11,000 distinct CDR3 sequences; less than 6.5% are singletons and the top ten take roughly 3%. Whole blood was used without fractionation, so all unsorted peripheral T cells were included.

The sample comprised blood. This clonotype was obtained from an adult in good health. J is TRBJ2-5 and V is TRBV19; D not certain. The DNA for the CDR3 is TGTGCCAGTAGTATAGGGGAAGAGACCCAGTACTTC. Translation: CASSIGEETQYF. Full variable domain (remainder filled in from reference TRBV19 and TRBJ2-5): DGGITQSPKYLFRKEGQNVTLSCEQNLNHDAMYWYRQDPGQGLRLIYYSQIVNDFQKGDIAEGYSVSREKKESFPLTVTSAQKNPTAFYLCASSIGEETQYFGPGTRLLVL.